Shown below are 15 T cell receptor beta chains from a single sample sequenced in a study of blood T cell repertoires in COVID-19. Method: immunoSEQ multiplex PCR; TCRdb's copy keeps in-frame clones and lacks some. The table includes roughly 280,000 clones, about 85% detected once. Sequenced: peripheral blood. The receptors were sampled from a man between 18 and 29 years old with active or convalescent COVID-19.

This clone was observed a handful of times. V usage is TRBV3-1 (or the pseudogene TRBV3-2) and J usage is TRBJ1-4, with D perhaps matching TRBD1 (5 bases). This CDR3 spans 15 amino acids. Trimming cost V 6 bases and J 8 bases, with 19 bases left between them. CDR1 is LGHDT, CDR2 YNNKEL, per germline (reference sequence). This CDR3 is CASRQRGLNGEKLFF. CDR3 sequence (DNA): TGTGCCAGCAGACAAAGGGGATTAAATGGCGAAAAACTGTTTTTT.

This rearrangement joins TRBV10-2 to TRBJ2-7; 8 nucleotides align to TRBD2. CDR3 size: 14 residues. The germline V gene has CDR1 WSHSY and CDR2 SAAADI. Trimming took 8 bases from V and 5 from J; bases not matched to a gene: 11. CDR3 bases: TGCGCCAGCCGACCCGGGACTAGTTTCAACGAGCAGTACTTC. Translating gives CASRPGTSFNEQYF.

The chain combines TRBV5-6 with TRBJ1-2; maybe TRBD1 (5 bases). Germline loops: CDR1 SGHDT, CDR2 YYEEEE. The CDR3 consists of 13 residues. Deletions cut 4 bases from V and 8 bases from J, with 15 bases between. The CDR3 sequence: CASSPNWGGGYTF. CDR3 coding DNA: TGTGCCAGCAGCCCGAACTGGGGCGGAGGCTACACCTTC.

This chain uses TRBV25-1 with TRBJ2-2; 7 positions agree with TRBD2. Germline V gene lookup returns CDR1 MGHDK and CDR2 SYGVNS. V gave up 1 base and J gave up 0 bases; unmatched junction bases: 2. The length of the CDR3 is 16 residues. CDR3 bases: TGTGCCAGCAGTGAATTGGGGGGGGCGAACACCGGGGAGCTGTTTTTT. Its protein product is CASSELGGANTGELFF.

The rearrangement links TRBV9 to TRBJ2-4; 8 bases agree with TRBD1. V gave up 3 bases and J gave up 3 bases; unmatched junction bases: 5. This CDR3 comprises 15 residues. Germline assignment: CDR1 SGDLS and CDR2 YYNGEE. DNA of the CDR3: TGTGCCAGCAGCGGGCGGACAGGGCGCAAAAACATTCAGTACTTC. This translates into CASSGRTGRKNIQYF.

The chain carries TRBV5-1 and TRBJ2-5, with TRBD2 matching 9 bases. The V and J ends lost 7 bases and 1 base, in that order; junction bases with no gene match: 2. Germline CDR1 reads SGHRS; CDR2 reads YFSETQ. The CDR3 totals 13 residues. CDR3 in amino acids: CASGGGVQETQYF. The CDR3 bases are TGCGCCAGCGGCGGGGGGGTCCAAGAGACCCAGTACTTC.

Regarding this clone: Other DNA variants within this sample encode the same CDR3. The chain couples TRBV11-2 to TRBJ2-3; D gene unclear. There are 14 residues in the CDR3. V lost 6 bases and J lost 2, with 12 bases in between. Germline CDR1 reads SGHAT; CDR2 reads FQNNGV. This CDR3 reads CASSHRVATDTQYF. As DNA, the CDR3 is TGTGCCAGCAGTCACCGGGTAGCCACAGATACGCAGTATTTT.

The rearrangement links TRBV5-1 to TRBJ1-2; D perhaps matches TRBD1 (6 bases). The CDR3 loop spans 16 amino acids. Germline-derived CDR1 and CDR2 are SGHRS and YFSETQ. V dropped 3 bases and J dropped 4 bases, with 19 bases sitting between them. CDR3 coding DNA: TGCGCCAGCAGCTCATCCCCCTCAGGGGCGAGCTATGGCTACACCTTC. Encoded protein: CASSSSPSGASYGYTF.

As concerns this clone: The junction differs from germline at one of its ends, possibly a read error. This chain connects TRBV12-3 or TRBV12-4 to TRBJ2-7, with D possibly TRBD2 on 5 matching bases. The CDR3 contains 13 residues. This CDR3 is CASSLELAYEQYF. For the CDR3, the DNA is TGTGCCAGTAGTTTAGAACTAGCCTACGAGCAGTACTTC.

The genes are TRBV4-3 and TRBJ2-3, with TRBD2 as a possible D gene (5 bases). The germline gives CDR1 LGHNA, CDR2 YSLEER. Trimming shortened V by 3 bases and J by 6 bases, and 10 bases separated the two germline ends. This CDR3 has 13 residues. CDR3 coding DNA: TGCGCCAGCAGCCATTCCAGCGGCGATACGCAGTATTTT. The encoded protein is CASSHSSGDTQYF.

The chain combines TRBV28 with TRBJ1-2; 7 positions agree with TRBD1. The germline CDR1 and CDR2 sequences are MDHEN and SYDVKM. This CDR3 region has 13 residues. V shed 4 bases, J shed 8 bases, and the junction held 7 bases outside the gene matches. The DNA for the CDR3 is TGTGCCAGCAGTTCCCTGGACAGGTTGGGCTACACCTTC. Its protein is CASSSLDRLGYTF.

The V gene is TRBV6-5, the J gene TRBJ2-5, with a tentative D call TRBD1 (5 bases). The CDR3 totals 13 residues. The V end was cut by 11 bases, the J end by 2 bases, with 15 bases between. Germline V lookup: CDR1 MNHEY, CDR2 SVGAGI. CDR3 coding DNA: TGTGCCGGTGGTAGGGGCCTTCAAGAGACCCAGTACTTC. Translating gives CAGGRGLQETQYF.

The V and J genes are TRBV9 and TRBJ1-4; TRBD1 matches at 7 bases. Germline V gene sequence: CDR1 SGDLS, CDR2 YYNGEE. V was pared by 3 bases and J by 3 bases, with 8 bases of the junction left unmatched. The CDR3 is made up of 16 amino acids. The CDR3 DNA follows: TGTGCCAGCAGCGACCATCCGGGACAGCCTAATGAAAAACTGTTTTTT. Protein product: CASSDHPGQPNEKLFF.

The V and J genes are TRBV7-9 and TRBJ1-1; D not certain. Germline V gene lookup returns CDR1 SEHNR and CDR2 FQNEAQ (reference sequence). The V end lost 5 bases, the J end lost 5 bases, and 21 bases lay between the germline ends. This CDR3 has 16 residues. The CDR3 loop reads CASSQSLLGSGTEAFF. CDR3 sequence (DNA): TGTGCCAGCAGCCAAAGTCTCTTGGGGAGCGGGACTGAAGCTTTCTTT. The complete variable domain, with remaining parts taken from reference TRBV7-9 and TRBJ1-1, reads DTGVSQNPRHKITKRGQNVTFRCDPISEHNRLYWYRQTLGQGPEFLTYFQNEAQLEKSRLLSDRFSAERPKGSFSTLEIQRTEQGDSAMYLCASSQSLLGSGTEAFFGQGTRLTVV.

The chain is built from TRBV9 and TRBJ2-3; 8 bases align to TRBD2. The length of the CDR3 is 15 residues. The germline V gene encodes CDR1 SGDLS and CDR2 YYNGEE. With V trimmed by 0 bases and J by 3 bases, 3 bases remained unmatched. The CDR3 here is CASSVAAGGTDTQYF. The CDR3 DNA sequence: TGTGCCAGCAGCGTAGCCGCGGGAGGAACAGATACGCAGTATTTT.